Listed here is a single TCR beta chain. The antigen it binds to is not known. No much larger clone is present one base from it, and per-base qualities are unavailable. Deep-level sequencing, with a detection sensitivity of one cell in 200,000, was applied to the ex vivo total memory CD4+ samples. The QIAamp DNA Micro Kit was used to extract genomic DNA from cell pellets, and spectrophotometry was used to check the DNA quantity and purity. Amplification of TCR Vbeta CDR3 regions was performed with the immunoSEQ multiplex PCR assay. The Illumina HiSeq platform was used to sequence the amplicons. Each retrieved sequence was 87 nucleotides long and included the CDR3 region. The source study handled its data this way. Each unique productive TCR Vbeta nucleotide sequence counted as a clonotype and was quantified by productive template frequency from ImmunoSEQ Analyzer V3.0. Expanded clonotypes were defined using a threshold set at the top 5th percentile of each repertoire ranked by frequency. Repertoire overlap was calculated as Chao-Jaccard with the R package fossil and was visualized by nonmetric multidimensional scaling with the R package MASS. TCRdb took this table from immuneACCESS and kept in-frame rearrangements with V and J called. Such tables lack part of the clones; where checked against another copy, unresolved V genes explain under half of the gap, and the rest is unexplained. V and J calls plus clone size are reproduced from that table; the DNA served to infer D and trimming. Within this sample are fewer than 35,000 clones, with about 82% of them counted one time only. The ten largest account for around 1% of the sample.

From its cysteine to its phenylalanine, the CDR3 spans 14 amino acids. CDR3 DNA only is kept here, 42 bases in frame from base 1. Sequences MDHEN (CDR1) and SYDVKM (CDR2) are obtained from the germline V gene. The junction shows trimming of 3 bases on V and 2 bases on J, plus 7 bases between the germline ends. Memory CD4+ T cells, defined as all CD4+ cells except CD45RA+CCR7+CD95- naive cells, were FACS-sorted on a FACSAria III to over 95% purity. Healthy donor blood was obtained from blood donation centers in Switzerland. Total CD4+ T cells and monocytes were enriched by positive selection with CD4 and CD14 magnetic microbeads. CD8+, CD14+, CD16+, CD56+, CD19+ and CD25-bright cells were excluded before sorting. In a couple of blood donors, total memory CD4+ T cells were sequenced directly ex vivo to assess in vivo expansion of bacteria-reactive clonotypes. Ficoll-Paque Plus was used to isolate peripheral blood mononuclear cells from donor blood.

The data are from a study of human CD4 T cells and Enterobacteriaceae (TCRdb year 2020). What the research found in general, with its limitations: The reactivity of ex vivo clonotypes was inferred solely by matching the nucleotide sequences of those clonotypes to CFSE-low cultures from the same donors. Ex vivo, broadly cross-reactive clonotypes appeared more expanded than specific ones, with about 55% of the 19 and about three fifths of the roughly 30 in the top 5%.

Sequenced input: memory CD4+ T cells from blood. The sample's cell subset or site label is to be understood as: total memory CD4 T cells sorted directly ex vivo, unstimulated. This chain is built from TRBV28 and TRBJ1-4; no confident D gene assignment can be made. The TCR sequence derives from a human donor in good health. CDR3 protein: CASSFVGTNEKLFF. The sequence in DNA is TGTGCCAGCAGTTTCGTGGGGACTAATGAAAAACTGTTTTTT.